These 21 T cell receptor beta chains came from one sample sequenced in a study of CD8+ T cells in alopecia areata. As the sequencing template, cDNA was produced by extracting RNA and reverse transcribing it. Repertoires were generated with immunoSEQ multiplex PCR, while TCRdb's copy carries only in-frame clones and drops some. Among about 250,000 clones listed, roughly 60% were seen once. Indicated treatment: oral pan-JAK inhibitor, 5-10 mg twice daily. Sample: CD4+ T cells sorted from blood, taken around week 54, from a patient treated with tofacitinib. The source is a human donor with alopecia areata.

This clone was seen only a few times. The chain carries TRBV4-3 and TRBJ1-1; no clear D gene. V lost 0 bases and J lost 1, with 9 bases in between. The V gene's germline CDR1 is LGHNA and CDR2 YSLEER. The CDR3 spans 15 residues. The CDR3 loop reads CASSQDAQKNTEAFF. CDR3 sequence (DNA): TGCGCCAGCAGCCAAGATGCACAGAAGAACACTGAAGCTTTCTTT.

The chain has TRBV11-2 and TRBJ1-5, with D uncertain. The CDR3 runs to 13 residues. Germline CDR1 is SGHAT and CDR2 is FQNNGV. With 4 bases removed from V and 4 bases from J, the gap between germline ends came to 8 bases. CDR3 in DNA: TGTGCCAGCAGCTCATTTTCTAATCAGCCCCAGCATTTT. Translating it yields CASSSFSNQPQHF.

Only one count was recorded for this clone. The rearrangement links TRBV6-5 to TRBJ1-2; D remains unclear. The CDR3 extends over 13 amino acids. Trimming shortened V by 6 bases and J by 7 bases, and 15 bases separated the two germline ends. The germline V gene encodes CDR1 MNHEY and CDR2 SVGAGI. The CDR3 loop reads CASSRGGLSGYTF. The CDR3 DNA reads TGTGCCAGCAGCCGCGGTGGGCTAAGTGGCTACACCTTC.

V is TRBV13 and J is TRBJ2-7, with 9 nucleotides matching TRBD1. V dropped 6 bases and J dropped 13; count of bases not matched to a gene: 7. The CDR3 has 11 amino acids. CDR1 and CDR2 from the germline V gene are PRHDT and FYEKMQ (reference sequence). CDR3 nucleotide sequence: TGTGCCAGCAGGGACAGGGGTTTAGTCTACTTC. Translated, it gives CASRDRGLVYF.

CDR3 amino acids: CASQCNRDSNQPQHF. The CDR3 bases are TGCGCCAGCCAGTGTAACAGGGATAGCAATCAGCCCCAGCATTTT. The V gene is TRBV5-1, the J gene TRBJ1-5; D may be TRBD1 (6 bases). Germline CDR1 and CDR2: SGHRS and YFSETQ. Deletions cut 7 bases from V and 0 bases from J, with 14 bases between. The CDR3 length is 15 residues.

The chain is built from TRBV7-2 and TRBJ1-1, with a weak D call TRBD1 (5 bases). The CDR3 runs 13 residues. In germline, CDR1 is SGHTA, CDR2 FQGNSA. Trimming removed 5 bases at V and 0 bases at J, with 7 bases between. CDR3 loop: CASSEGLNTEAFF. The CDR3 nucleotides read TGTGCCAGCAGCGAGGGGCTGAACACTGAAGCTTTCTTT.

This clone has only a few counts. Distinct nucleotide sequences in the sample also encode this CDR3. The CDR3 DNA sequence: TGCAGCGTTGTAGTCACTGAAGCTTTCTTT. Its protein is CSVVVTEAFF. V and J are TRBV29-1 and TRBJ1-1; D unresolved. V was shortened by 4 bases and J by 4 bases, with 4 bases between the two germline ends. The CDR3 is made up of 10 amino acids. Germline CDR1 is SQVTM and CDR2 is ANQGSEA.

The chain has TRBV7-3 and TRBJ2-3; the match to TRBD1 covers 8 bases. The ends lost 3 bases at V and 0 bases at J; junction bases unmatched: 8. The CDR3 extends over 17 amino acids. Germline CDR1 is SGHTA and CDR2 is FQGTGA. As DNA, the CDR3 is TGTGCCAGCAGCTTTCAAGGACAGGGTTTCAGCACAGATACGCAGTATTTT. It yields the protein CASSFQGQGFSTDTQYF. The variable domain in full, with the rest retrieved from reference TRBV7-3 and TRBJ2-3, is GAGVSQTPSNKVTEKGKYVELRCDPISGHTALYWYRQSLGQGPEFLIYFQGTGAADDSGLPNDRFFAVRPEGSVSTLKIQRTERGDSAVYLCASSFQGQGFSTDTQYFGPGTRLTVL.

This chain uses TRBV29-1 with TRBJ2-5; D ambiguous. The V gene lost 2 bases and the J gene lost 2 bases, with 3 bases spanning the gap. Germline V CDR1 and CDR2: SQVTM, ANQGSEA. The CDR3 sequence is 11 residues long. Here the CDR3 reads CSVERQETQYF. The CDR3 bases are TGCAGCGTTGAACGACAAGAGACCCAGTACTTC.

This chain uses TRBV10-3 with TRBJ2-1, with no clear D. This CDR3 is built from 16 residues. V was pared by 2 bases and J by 5 bases, with 16 bases between. CDR1 and CDR2 from the germline V gene are ENHRY and SYGVKD. In DNA, the CDR3 is TGTGCCATCAGTGAGCTCGGCAGCCTTACGAACAATGAGCAGTTCTTC. It encodes CAISELGSLTNNEQFF.

The chain combines TRBV25-1 with TRBJ1-2, with 7 bases matching TRBD1. The ends lost 2 bases at V and 6 bases at J; junction bases unmatched: 6. This CDR3 spans 14 amino acids. The V gene's germline CDR1 is MGHDK and CDR2 SYGVNS. The CDR3 sequence: CASSETDRANGYTF. In nucleotides, the CDR3 is TGTGCCAGCAGTGAAACTGACAGGGCAAATGGCTACACCTTC.

This chain's CDR3 is CASSYSDGTDTQYF. For the CDR3, the DNA is TGTGCCAGCAGTTACTCGGACGGCACAGATACGCAGTATTTT. The V call is TRBV6-5, the J call TRBJ2-3, with D unresolved. Deletions cut 0 bases from V and 1 base from J, with 5 bases between. This CDR3 spans 14 amino acids. The germline CDR1 and CDR2 sequences are MNHEY and SVGAGI.

Only a few counts were recorded for this clone. The genes are TRBV7-9 and TRBJ2-5, with D possibly matching TRBD2 (5 bases). V gave up 5 bases and J gave up 12 bases, with 13 bases separating them. CDR3 length: 11 residues. From germline, CDR1 is SEHNR and CDR2 FQNEAQ (reference sequence). The CDR3 DNA sequence: TGTGCCAGCAGCCTCACCGGGATAAAGTACTTC. Its translation: CASSLTGIKYF.

This rearrangement joins TRBV30 to TRBJ1-1; no firm D call. The CDR3 has 17 residues. V lost 4 bases and J lost 7, with 28 bases in between. CDR1 and CDR2 (germline): GTSNPN, SVGIG (reference sequence). CDR3 amino acids: CAWTRIGRGGPLGEAFF. Written as DNA, the CDR3 is TGTGCCTGGACTCGTATAGGCAGAGGAGGTCCACTGGGTGAAGCTTTCTTT.

This clone was detected only once. V usage is TRBV18 and J usage is TRBJ1-1; D gene ambiguous. Trimming left V 5 bases short and J 2 bases short, with 3 bases between. CDR1 and CDR2 from the germline V gene are KGHSH and LQKENI. This CDR3 has 11 residues. The CDR3 nucleotides are TGTGCCAGCTCAGACAACACTGAAGCTTTCTTT. Protein: CASSDNTEAFF.

The V gene is TRBV27, the J gene TRBJ2-7; 10 bases fit TRBD1. Germline lookup yields CDR1 MNHEY and CDR2 SMNVEV (reference sequence). CDR3 length: 14 amino acids. With V trimmed by 6 bases and J by 3 bases, 5 bases remained unmatched. The CDR3 is CASRQRTGGYEQYF. CDR3 bases: TGTGCCAGCAGGCAGAGGACAGGGGGCTACGAGCAGTACTTC.

This clone was seen many times. The rearrangement links TRBV23-1 to TRBJ1-4; D is unresolved. TRBV23-1 is marked as an open reading frame, function uncertain. The CDR3 covers 16 residues. V shed 0 bases and J shed 0 bases, with 8 bases lying between them. As DNA, the CDR3 is TGCGCCAGCAGTCAATCGTGGCCACCAACTAATGAAAAACTGTTTTTT. The encoded protein is CASSQSWPPTNEKLFF.

V gene TRBV25-1 combines with J gene TRBJ1-4; D is uncertain. Germline V gene sequence: CDR1 MGHDK, CDR2 SYGVNS. V dropped 0 bases and J dropped 8 bases, with 10 bases sitting between them. The CDR3 has 14 residues. CDR3 amino acids: CASSEYGNSEKLFF. CDR3 nucleotides: TGTGCCAGCAGTGAATATGGGAACAGCGAAAAACTGTTTTTT.

As regards this clone: One junction end disagrees with the germline gene, perhaps due to a read error. The rearrangement links TRBV5-4 to TRBJ2-5; TRBD1 or TRBD2 may be the D gene (5 bases each). Germline V gene data show CDR1 as SGHNT and CDR2 as YYREEE (reference sequence). This CDR3 region has 14 residues. CDR3 in DNA: TGTGCCAGCAGTTTGGCCGGCAGGGACGAGACCCAGTACTTC. Translated: CASSLAGRDETQYF.

A few counts support this clone. The chain joins TRBV29-1 to TRBJ2-1; 10 bases fit TRBD2. V lost 5 bases to trimming and J lost 3 bases; unmatched junction nucleotides: 7. Germline CDR1 reads SQVTM; CDR2 reads ANQGSEA. The length of the CDR3 is 15 residues. The CDR3 DNA reads TGCAGCGTTCAGTCTAGCGGGGGAATCTACAATGAGCAGTTCTTC. This encodes CSVQSSGGIYNEQFF.

The CDR3 DNA is TGTGCCAGCAGCCTAAAGGGGGGAAATCAGCCCCAGCATTTT. Encoded protein: CASSLKGGNQPQHF. The V gene is TRBV7-9, the J gene TRBJ1-5, with TRBD1 as a possible D gene (6 bases). Looked up from germline, CDR1 is SEHNR and CDR2 is FQNEAQ (reference sequence). Trimming removed 5 bases from V and 4 bases from J, with 12 bases in between. The CDR3 runs to 14 residues. The full variable domain, rest sourced from reference TRBV7-9 and TRBJ1-5, is DTGVSQNPRHKITKRGQNVTFRCDPISEHNRLYWYRQTLGQGPEFLTYFQNEAQLEKSRLLSDRFSAERPKGSFSTLEIQRTEQGDSAMYLCASSLKGGNQPQHFGDGTRLSIL.